This T cell receptor (beta chain) was recovered during a study of blood T cell repertoires in COVID-19. Across the whole study: Sites across the United States, Italy and Spain contributed samples from acute and convalescent COVID-19. T cells, B-cell-depleted T cells, or PBMCs supplied cDNA or gDNA.

This CDR3 is built from 15 residues. Trimming pared 0 bases from V and 7 bases from J, leaving 12 bases between. From germline, CDR1 is LGHNA and CDR2 YNFKEQ. Per the study methods: Estimation of nucleated cell counts relied on the amplification of reference gene primers. Profiling relied on immunoSEQ multiplex PCR, and the TCRdb table lists in-frame clones only, not all of them. That table furnishes V, J and clone size, whereas the DNA furnished D and trimming. The sample consists of about 78,000 clones, about 92% of them appearing once. The chain carries TRBV4-2 and TRBJ2-2, with D tentatively TRBD2 (6 bases). This sequence was found in a woman between 45 and 60 years old in a cohort sampled during active COVID-19. The sequencing input was peripheral blood. As DNA, the CDR3 is TGTGCCAGCAGCCAAGATCTATACGGGGGCGGGGAGCTGTTTTTT. As protein: CASSQDLYGGGELFF.